This T cell receptor (beta chain) was retrieved from a study of CD8+ T cells in alopecia areata. CDR3 length: 12 residues. Trimming removed 6 bases from V and 10 bases from J, with 16 bases in between. Germline V gene lookup returns CDR1 SQVTM and CDR2 ANQGSEA. Extraction of RNA preceded its reverse transcription into cDNA, which served as the sequencing template. Assay: immunoSEQ multiplex PCR; the TCRdb copy retains only in-frame clones and omits some. The table shows about 150,000 clones, with roughly 48% occurring only once. Only a few counts were recorded for this clone. This chain connects TRBV29-1 to TRBJ2-1; the D is unclear. The TCR comes from a human donor with alopecia areata. Specimen: CD4+ T cells sorted from blood. The CDR3 region is CSVAFRWAEQFF. In DNA, the CDR3 is TGCAGCGTGGCTTTTCGGTGGGCGGAGCAGTTCTTC.